The T cell receptor (beta chain) described here comes from a study of T cell responses to AZD1222 COVID-19 vaccine. In the case of this clone: No antigen is known for it.

The germline V gene encodes CDR1 LNHNV and CDR2 YYDKDF (reference sequence). The CDR3 sequence is 15 residues long. V shed 6 bases and J 9 bases; nucleotides not matched to a gene: 6. Study-level findings and limits: At 160-218 and 743-854, vaccine-associated CD4 TCRs were dominant, and they spanned spike. A reported finding is that nearly half of spike-specific TCRs target unmutated variant regions.

The method was immunoSEQ multiplex PCR; TCRdb's version includes in-frame clones alone and lacks a portion of them. In the table there are under 150,000 clones, about nine tenths of which are singletons. The source of this sequence is an adult in good health. Here the sequenced sample was peripheral blood, taken on day 0 of AZD1222 vaccination. The rearrangement uses TRBV15 and TRBJ2-1; 15 nucleotides line up with TRBD2. In DNA, the CDR3 is TGTGCCACCAGAGAGGGACTAGCGGGGGGAAGTGAGCAGTTCTTC. Protein: CATREGLAGGSEQFF.